This T cell receptor beta chain derives from a study of shared clonotypes between healthy human individuals. For the study at large: Aged between 18 and 49, the donors were a couple of women and three men.

With 5 bases removed from V and 0 bases from J, the gap between germline ends came to 1 base. In germline, CDR1 is MNHNS, CDR2 SASEGT. The CDR3 extends over 11 amino acids. Whole-study findings and limits: Some naive CD4 clonotypes, roughly 4.5%, turned up in common across several donors.

Of note for this clone: Its antigen is as yet unknown. Other nucleotide sequences from this sample produce the same CDR3.

Into CD45RA+ naive and CD45RA-negative memory subsets, the CD4+ cells were split. In replicate PCRs of sorted subsets, approximately 210 ng DNA, about 30,000 T cell genomes, was used. Data came from immunoSEQ multiplex PCR; TCRdb stores just in-frame clones and leaves some out. The data hold approximately 2.3 million clones, with 80% to 95% observed a single time. This chain links TRBV6-1 with TRBJ1-2; D uncertain. The sequence derives from a young man in good health. Some clones in this sample may be carry-over from other donors' samples. Source material: naive CD4+ T cells from PBMCs. Subset described: CD45RA+ positively selected. CDR3 in amino acids: CASSSNYGYTF. In DNA, the CDR3 is TGTGCCAGCAGTTCTAACTATGGCTACACCTTC.